The sample holds many counts of the clone carrying this T cell receptor beta chain. Trimming took off 4 bases at V and 1 base at J, with 17 bases between the two ends. CDR3 length equals 16 residues. Time point: newly diagnosed GD, antithyroid drugs for less than 3 months. RNA isolated from PBMCs was used to make the TCR library. This sample was taken from a study of regulatory T cells in long-lasting Graves disease. Combining iRepertoire HTBI primers with Arm-PCR of CDR3 regions, the authors built TCR beta libraries. TCRdb reanalysed the multiplex PCR reads using MiXCR and keeps one entry per CDR3 protein. This sample yields a few hundred thousand distinct CDR3 sequences, of which 15% to 20% are seen a single time; 20% to 25% belongs to the top ten. The same sample was also used in a study of T cells in Graves' hyperthyroidism and ophthalmopathy. From that second work: Peripheral blood also featured most of the thyroid clonotypes expanded above 0.001.

The chain has TRBV12-3 or TRBV12-4 and TRBJ2-7; D is possibly TRBD1 or TRBD2 (5 bases each). The sample here was peripheral blood mononuclear cells (PBMCs), taken at new diagnosis, from a patient treated with antithyroid drugs. This TCR derives from a woman younger than 30 with Graves disease. CDR3 nucleotide sequence: TGTGCCAGCAGTTCTACGGGAAGGGACCTTTCCTACGAGCAGTACTTC. Its protein product is CASSSTGRDLSYEQYF.